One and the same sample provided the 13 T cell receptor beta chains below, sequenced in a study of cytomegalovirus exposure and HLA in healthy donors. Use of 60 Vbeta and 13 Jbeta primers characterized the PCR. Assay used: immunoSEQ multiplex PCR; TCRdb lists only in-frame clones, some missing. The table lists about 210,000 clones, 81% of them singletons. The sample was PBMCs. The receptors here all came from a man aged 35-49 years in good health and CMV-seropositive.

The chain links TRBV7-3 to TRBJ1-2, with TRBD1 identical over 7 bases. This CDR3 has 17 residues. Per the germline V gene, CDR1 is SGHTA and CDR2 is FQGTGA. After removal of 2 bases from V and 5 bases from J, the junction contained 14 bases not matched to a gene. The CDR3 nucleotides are TGTGCCAGCAGCTTAGATGTAGGGACAGCCTATCGGTATGGCTACACCTTC. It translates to CASSLDVGTAYRYGYTF.

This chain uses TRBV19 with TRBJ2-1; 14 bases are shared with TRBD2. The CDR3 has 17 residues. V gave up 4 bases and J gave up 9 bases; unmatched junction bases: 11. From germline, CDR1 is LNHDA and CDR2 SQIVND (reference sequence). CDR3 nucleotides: TGTGCCAGTAGTACTCCGACCAGACTAGCGGGAGGGGGTGAGCAGTTCTTC. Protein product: CASSTPTRLAGGGEQFF.

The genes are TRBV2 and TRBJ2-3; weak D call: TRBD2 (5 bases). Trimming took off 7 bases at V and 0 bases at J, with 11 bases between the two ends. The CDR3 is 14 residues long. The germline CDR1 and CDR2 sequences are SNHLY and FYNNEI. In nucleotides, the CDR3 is TGTGCCAGCATCGAGCGGCCTAGCACAGATACGCAGTATTTT. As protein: CASIERPSTDTQYF.

The CDR3 nucleotides read TGTGCCAGCAGCTTAAGACACCAGAACACTGAAGCTTTCTTT. Translation gives CASSLRHQNTEAFF. The gene calls are TRBV5-4 and TRBJ1-1, with D hard to call. The CDR3 runs to 14 residues. The V end was cut by 2 bases, the J end by 1 base, with 9 bases between. From germline, CDR1 is SGHNT and CDR2 YYREEE (reference sequence).

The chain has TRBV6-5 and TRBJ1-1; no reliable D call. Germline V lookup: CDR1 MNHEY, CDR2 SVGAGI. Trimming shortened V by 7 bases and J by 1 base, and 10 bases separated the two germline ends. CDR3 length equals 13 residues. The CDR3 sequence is CASTLGGNTEAFF. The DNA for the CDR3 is TGTGCCAGCACTCTAGGCGGGAACACTGAAGCTTTCTTT.

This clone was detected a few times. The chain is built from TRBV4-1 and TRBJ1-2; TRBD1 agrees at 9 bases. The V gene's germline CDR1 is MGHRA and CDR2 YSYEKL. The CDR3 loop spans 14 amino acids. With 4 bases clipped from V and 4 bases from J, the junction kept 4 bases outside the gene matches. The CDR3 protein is CASSRGQGTYGYTF. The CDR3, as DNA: TGCGCCAGCAGCCGAGGACAGGGGACCTATGGCTACACCTTC.

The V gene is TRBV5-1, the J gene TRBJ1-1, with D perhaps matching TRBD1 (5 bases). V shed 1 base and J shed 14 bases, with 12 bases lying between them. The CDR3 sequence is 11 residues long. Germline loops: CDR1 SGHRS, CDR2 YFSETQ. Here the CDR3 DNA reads TGCGCCAGCAGCTTGAGCGGGACGCCATTCTTT. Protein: CASSLSGTPFF.

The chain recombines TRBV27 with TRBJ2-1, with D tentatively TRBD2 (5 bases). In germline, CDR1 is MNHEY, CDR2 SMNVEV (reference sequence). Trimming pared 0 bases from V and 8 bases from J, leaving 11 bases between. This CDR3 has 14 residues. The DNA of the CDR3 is TGTGCCAGCAGTTTATCGCTCAAGGGAGATGAGCAGTTCTTC. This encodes CASSLSLKGDEQFF.

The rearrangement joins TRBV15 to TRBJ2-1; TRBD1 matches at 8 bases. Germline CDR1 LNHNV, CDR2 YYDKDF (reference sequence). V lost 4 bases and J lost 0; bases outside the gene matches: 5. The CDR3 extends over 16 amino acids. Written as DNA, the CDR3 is TGTGCCACCAGCAAGACAGGGGCCAGCTCCTACAATGAGCAGTTCTTC. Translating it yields CATSKTGASSYNEQFF.

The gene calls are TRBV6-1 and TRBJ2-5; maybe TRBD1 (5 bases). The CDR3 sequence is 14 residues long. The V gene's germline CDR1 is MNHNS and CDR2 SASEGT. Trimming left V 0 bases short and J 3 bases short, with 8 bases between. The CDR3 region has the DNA TGTGCCAGCAGTGAAGCGGACAAAAAAGAGACCCAGTACTTC. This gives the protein CASSEADKKETQYF.

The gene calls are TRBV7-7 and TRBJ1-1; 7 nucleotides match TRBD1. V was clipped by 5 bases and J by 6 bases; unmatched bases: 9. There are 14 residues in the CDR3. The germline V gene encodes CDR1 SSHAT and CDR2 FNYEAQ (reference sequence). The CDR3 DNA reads TGTGCCAGCAGCCCACGACAGGGATCGTCTGAAGCTTTCTTT. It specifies CASSPRQGSSEAFF.

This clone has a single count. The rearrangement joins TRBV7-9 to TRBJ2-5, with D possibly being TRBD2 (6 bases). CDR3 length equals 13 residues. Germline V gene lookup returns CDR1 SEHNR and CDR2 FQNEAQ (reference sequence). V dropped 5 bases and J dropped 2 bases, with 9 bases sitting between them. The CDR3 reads CASSGTVQETQYF. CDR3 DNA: TGTGCCAGCAGCGGGACTGTACAAGAGACCCAGTACTTC.

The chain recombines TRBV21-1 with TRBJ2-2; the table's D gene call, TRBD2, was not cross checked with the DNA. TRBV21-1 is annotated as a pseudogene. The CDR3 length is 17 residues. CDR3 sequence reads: CASSKGGTSDATGELFF. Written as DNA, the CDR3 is TGTGCCAGCAGCAAAGGGGGAACTAGCGATGCCACCGGGGAGCTGTTTTTT.